The clone carrying this TCR beta chain was counted a few times. What it binds is not known. The data are from a study of T cell responses to AZD1222 COVID-19 vaccine. Findings and caveats of the study: Possibly, clonal diversity was underestimated; donors were largely white British and included more females. Recipients of two AZD1222 doses showed rising Spike-specific TCR breadth and depth.

Measured with immunoSEQ multiplex PCR; TCRdb has only the in-frame clones, and not every one. The sample has 95,000 to 110,000 clones, about 90% seen once. This CDR3 comprises 11 residues. Germline V gene lookup returns CDR1 MNHEY and CDR2 SVGAGI. V was pared by 4 bases and J by 3 bases, with 4 bases between. The clonotype comes from an adult in good health. V gene TRBV6-5 combines with J gene TRBJ2-7; D not certain. The sample consisted of peripheral blood, taken on day 0 of AZD1222 vaccination. Here the CDR3 DNA reads TGTGCCAGCAGTTCCCTCTACGAGCAGTACTTC. Residues: CASSSLYEQYF.